This T cell receptor (beta chain) was documented in a study of CXCR3 chemokines and chemotherapy response in bladder cancer (dated by TCRdb to 2022 to 2024). General notes on the study: The study tested whether activity of the CXCR3 chemokine system within human bladder cancer tumors predicted response to chemotherapy.

V gives up 7 bases and J gives up 5 bases, and the segment between their germline ends measures 7 bases. CDR3 length: 11 amino acids, cysteine to phenylalanine. Of all the DNA, just the CDR3 is kept, 33 bases in frame from base 1. From the germline V gene (reference sequence), CDR1 is MNHNY and CDR2 is SVGAGI. The method was PCR. Sequencing relied on an Illumina HiSeq 2500. TCRdb reworked the public reads: Q25 trimming with fastp, MiXCR clone assembly, productive beta chains retained. A single entry per CDR3 protein holds the most common genes and DNA from its merged rows. In all, the sample holds 1,200 or so distinct CDR3 sequences, and about 18% of those were seen once. The ten most abundant clones make up around 40% of the sample. This clonotype is described as large (0.1 to 1%). Its recognized antigen is unknown. Qualities for individual bases were not recorded, and no much larger clone is one base off.

This receptor was obtained from a human donor with bladder cancer that did not respond to neoadjuvant chemotherapy. This specimen was taken from a patient whose treatment included neoadjuvant chemotherapy. The rearranged chain carries TRBV6-6 and TRBJ2-3, with the D gene call left open. The CDR3 protein: CASTKGDTQYF. The sequenced DNA is TGTGCCAGCACAAAGGGAGATACGCAGTATTTT.